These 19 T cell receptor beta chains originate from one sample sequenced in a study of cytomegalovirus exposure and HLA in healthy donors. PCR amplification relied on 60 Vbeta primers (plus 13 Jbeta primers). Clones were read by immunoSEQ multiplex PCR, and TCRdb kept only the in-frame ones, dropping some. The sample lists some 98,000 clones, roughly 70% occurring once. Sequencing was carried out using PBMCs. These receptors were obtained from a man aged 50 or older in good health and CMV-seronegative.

The CDR3 is CASRKGISGANVLTF. For the CDR3, the DNA is TGTGCCAGCAGAAAGGGGATTTCTGGGGCCAACGTCCTGACTTTC. This chain joins TRBV6-6 and TRBJ2-6; D might be TRBD1 (5 bases). This CDR3 is built from 15 residues. CDR1 is MNHNY, CDR2 SVGAGI, per germline (reference sequence). Trimming stripped 6 bases from V and 1 base from J, with 10 bases between.

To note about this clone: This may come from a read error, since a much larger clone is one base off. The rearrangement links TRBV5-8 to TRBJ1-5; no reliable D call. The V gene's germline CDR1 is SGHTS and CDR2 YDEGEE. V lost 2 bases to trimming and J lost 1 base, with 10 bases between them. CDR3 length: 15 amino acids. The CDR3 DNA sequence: TGTGCCAGCAGCTTCGGGGTGACAAGCAATCAGCCCCAGCATTTT. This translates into CASSFGVTSNQPQHF.

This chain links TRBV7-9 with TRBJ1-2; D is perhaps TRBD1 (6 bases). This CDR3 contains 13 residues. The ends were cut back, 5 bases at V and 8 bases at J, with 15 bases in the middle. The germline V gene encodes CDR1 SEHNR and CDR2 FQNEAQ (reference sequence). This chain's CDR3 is CASSPKGGEGYTF. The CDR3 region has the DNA TGTGCCAGCAGCCCCAAAGGGGGGGAAGGCTACACCTTC.

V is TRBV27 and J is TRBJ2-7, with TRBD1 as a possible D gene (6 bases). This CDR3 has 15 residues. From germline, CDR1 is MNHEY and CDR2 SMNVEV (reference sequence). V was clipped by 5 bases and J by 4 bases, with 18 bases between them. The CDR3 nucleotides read TGTGCCAGCAGTCTTAGACAGGTCGACCCATACGAGCAGTACTTC. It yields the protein CASSLRQVDPYEQYF.

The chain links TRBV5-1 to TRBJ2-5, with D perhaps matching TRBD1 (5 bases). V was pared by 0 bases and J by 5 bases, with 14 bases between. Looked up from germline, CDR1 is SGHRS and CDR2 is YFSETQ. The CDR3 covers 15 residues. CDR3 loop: CASSLGRRVGETQYF. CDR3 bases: TGCGCCAGCAGCTTGGGGCGCAGGGTAGGGGAGACCCAGTACTTC.

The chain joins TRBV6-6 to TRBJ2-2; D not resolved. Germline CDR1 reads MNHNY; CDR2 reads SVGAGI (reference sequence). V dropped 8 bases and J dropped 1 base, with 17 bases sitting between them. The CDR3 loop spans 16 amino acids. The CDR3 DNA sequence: TGTGCCAGCGCCCGAGACGGGTTTTTGAACACCGGGGAGCTGTTTTTT. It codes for CASARDGFLNTGELFF.

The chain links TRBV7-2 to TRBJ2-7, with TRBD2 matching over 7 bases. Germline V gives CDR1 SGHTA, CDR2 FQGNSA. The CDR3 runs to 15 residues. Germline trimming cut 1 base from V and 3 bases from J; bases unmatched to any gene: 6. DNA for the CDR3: TGTGCCAGCAGCTTAGATGGCGGGGGAAACTACGAGCAGTACTTC. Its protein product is CASSLDGGGNYEQYF.

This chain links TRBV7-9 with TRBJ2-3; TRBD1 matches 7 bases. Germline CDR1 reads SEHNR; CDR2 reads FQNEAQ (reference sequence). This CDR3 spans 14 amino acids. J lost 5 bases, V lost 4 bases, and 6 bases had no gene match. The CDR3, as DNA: TGTGCCAGCAGCTCCGACAGGGCCGTAGATACGCAGTATTTT. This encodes CASSSDRAVDTQYF.

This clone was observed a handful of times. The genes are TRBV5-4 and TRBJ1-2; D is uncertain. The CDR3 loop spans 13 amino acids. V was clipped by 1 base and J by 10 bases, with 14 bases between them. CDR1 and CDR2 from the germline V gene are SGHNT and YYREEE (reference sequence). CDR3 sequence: CASSLTVAPDYTF. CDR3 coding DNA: TGTGCCAGCAGCTTGACAGTGGCACCAGACTACACCTTC.

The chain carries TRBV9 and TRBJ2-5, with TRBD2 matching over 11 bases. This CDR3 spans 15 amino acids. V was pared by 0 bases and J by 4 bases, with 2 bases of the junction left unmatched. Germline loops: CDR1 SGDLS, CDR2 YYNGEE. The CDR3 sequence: CASSVDSGRGETQYF. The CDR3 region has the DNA TGTGCCAGCAGCGTAGATAGCGGGAGGGGAGAGACCCAGTACTTC.

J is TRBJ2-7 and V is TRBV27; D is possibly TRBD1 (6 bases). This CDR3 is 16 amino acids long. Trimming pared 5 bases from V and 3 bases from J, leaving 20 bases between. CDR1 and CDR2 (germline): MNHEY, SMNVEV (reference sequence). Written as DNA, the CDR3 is TGTGCCAGCAGTCCTCAGCTTGGACAGATTCTCTACGAGCAGTACTTC. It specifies CASSPQLGQILYEQYF.

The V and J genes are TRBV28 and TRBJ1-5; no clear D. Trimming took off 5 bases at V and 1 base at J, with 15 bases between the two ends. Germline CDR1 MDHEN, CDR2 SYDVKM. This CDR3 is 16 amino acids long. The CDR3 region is CASSTTGARSNQPQHF. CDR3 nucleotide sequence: TGTGCCAGCAGTACGACGGGAGCCCGGAGCAATCAGCCCCAGCATTTT.

CDR3 bases: TGTGCCAGCAGCCAAAATTGGGTGACAATTGAAAAACTGTTTTTT. Residues: CASSQNWVTIEKLFF. V and J are TRBV4-2 and TRBJ1-4, with no clear D. Trimming took 2 bases from V and 7 from J, leaving 14 bases between them. Germline V CDR1 and CDR2: LGHNA, YNFKEQ. The CDR3 loop spans 15 amino acids.

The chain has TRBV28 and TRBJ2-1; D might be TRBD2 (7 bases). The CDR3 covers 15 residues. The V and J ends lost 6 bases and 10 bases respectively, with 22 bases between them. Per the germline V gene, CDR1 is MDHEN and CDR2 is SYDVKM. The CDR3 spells CASSPPWEGQGEQFF. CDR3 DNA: TGTGCCAGCAGCCCACCTTGGGAGGGGCAGGGGGAGCAGTTCTTC.

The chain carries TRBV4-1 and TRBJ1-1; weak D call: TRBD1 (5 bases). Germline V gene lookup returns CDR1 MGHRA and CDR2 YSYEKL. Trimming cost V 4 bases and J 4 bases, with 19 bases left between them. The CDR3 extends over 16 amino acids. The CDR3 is CASSPLWGVKLTEAFF. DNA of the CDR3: TGCGCCAGCAGCCCCCTGTGGGGGGTCAAGCTCACTGAAGCTTTCTTT.

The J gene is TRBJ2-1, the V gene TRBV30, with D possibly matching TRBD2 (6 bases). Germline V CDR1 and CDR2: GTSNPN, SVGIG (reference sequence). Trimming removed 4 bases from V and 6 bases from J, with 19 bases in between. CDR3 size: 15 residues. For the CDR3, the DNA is TGTGCCTGGAACCTTTTGGGGGGATCCCTCAATGAGCAGTTCTTC. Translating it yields CAWNLLGGSLNEQFF.

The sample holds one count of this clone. This chain's CDR3 is CAISGRGGYGYTF. The CDR3 bases are TGTGCCATCAGTGGAAGGGGTGGCTATGGCTACACCTTC. The chain carries TRBV10-3 and TRBJ1-2; D is possibly TRBD1 (5 bases). The germline gives CDR1 ENHRY, CDR2 SYGVKD. V lost 4 bases and J 4 bases, leaving 10 bases between the germline ends. The CDR3 has 13 residues.

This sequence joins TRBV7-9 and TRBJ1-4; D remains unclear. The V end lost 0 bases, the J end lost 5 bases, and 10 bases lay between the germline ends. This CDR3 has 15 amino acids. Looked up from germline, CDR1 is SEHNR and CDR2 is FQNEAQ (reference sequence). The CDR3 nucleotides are TGTGCCAGCAGCTTAGCGGCAGGTGGGAATGAAAAACTGTTTTTT. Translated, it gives CASSLAAGGNEKLFF.

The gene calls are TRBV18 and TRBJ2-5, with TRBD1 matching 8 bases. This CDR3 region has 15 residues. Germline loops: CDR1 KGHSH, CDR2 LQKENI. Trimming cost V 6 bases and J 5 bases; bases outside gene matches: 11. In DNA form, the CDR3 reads TGTGCCAGCTCGGTCGGACAGGGTCGACGGGAGACCCAGTACTTC. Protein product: CASSVGQGRRETQYF.